This T cell receptor beta chain was observed in a study of OX40 agonist ivuxolimab in advanced cancers. Assay: immunoSEQ multiplex PCR; the TCRdb copy retains only in-frame clones and omits some. Here the sample spans fewer than 20,000 clones, 75% to 85% being singletons. The CDR3 sequence is 12 residues long. V trimming: 4 bases; J trimming: 10 bases; junction bases outside the gene matches: 4. Germline V lookup: CDR1 SGHDN, CDR2 FVKESK. Worth noting for this clone: Other DNA sequences of this sample code for an identical CDR3.

The V and J genes are TRBV14 and TRBJ2-1, with TRBD1 matching 7 bases. The sequencing used CD4+ or CD8+ T cells sorted from blood, collected in a trial of the OX40 agonist ivuxolimab. The TCR originated in an adult with an advanced solid tumor such as melanoma, head and neck, liver or kidney cancer. CDR3: CASSPGTVEQFF. As DNA, the CDR3 is TGTGCCAGCAGCCCCGGGACAGTCGAGCAGTTCTTC.